Below are 27 T cell receptor beta chains sequenced from a single sample in a study of Ad26.COV2.S vaccination and SARS-CoV-2 variants. Sequenced by immunoSEQ multiplex PCR; TCRdb stores in-frame clones only, minus some. This repertoire shows fewer than 600,000 clones, about 88% found once; its top ten account for about 1.5%. Treatment given: around 19 received Ad26.COV2.S at low or high dose, single or two shots; about 5 received placebo; per-sample allocation not given. The investigators took samples on day 63 after the first vaccine or placebo injection. Sequenced material: peripheral blood, taken in a trial of Ad26.COV2.S vaccine versus placebo. Receptor source: a person between 18 and 65 years old who received the Ad26.COV2.S COVID-19 vaccine or a placebo.

The CDR3 protein is CASRLLAGGDTQYF. The CDR3 region has the DNA TGTGCCAGCAGATTACTAGCGGGAGGGGATACGCAGTATTTT. This chain connects TRBV7-9 to TRBJ2-3; TRBD2 matches 13 bases. Per germline, CDR1 SEHNR and CDR2 FQNEAQ (reference sequence). Trimming removed 6 bases from V and 6 bases from J; junction bases left unmatched: 3. The CDR3 extends over 14 amino acids.

This sequence joins TRBV6-5 and TRBJ2-7; 7 bases line up with TRBD1. The ends lost 8 bases at V and 1 base at J; junction bases unmatched: 2. Germline V gene sequence: CDR1 MNHEY, CDR2 SVGAGI. This CDR3 is 12 amino acids long. The CDR3 DNA is TGTGCCAGCGCAGGGGGATCCTACGAGCAGTACTTC. Amino acids: CASAGGSYEQYF.

CDR3 DNA: TGCGCCAGCAGCGGCGGACGGGCGAGCACAGATACGCAGTATTTT. It specifies CASSGGRASTDTQYF. V gene TRBV5-1 combines with J gene TRBJ2-3, with unresolved D. The CDR3 spans 15 residues. The germline CDR1 and CDR2 sequences are SGHRS and YFSETQ. Trimming left V 4 bases short and J 0 bases short, with 12 bases between.

The rearrangement links TRBV3-1 (or the pseudogene TRBV3-2) to TRBJ1-6; D not resolved. The CDR3 spans 14 residues. The germline V gene has CDR1 LGHDT and CDR2 YNNKEL (reference sequence). V was trimmed by 1 base and J by 10 bases, leaving 11 bases between them. CDR3 sequence: CASSQAWAASPLHF. In DNA form, the CDR3 reads TGTGCCAGCAGCCAAGCTTGGGCAGCCTCACCCCTCCACTTT.

This sequence joins TRBV7-9 and TRBJ2-1; D is undetermined. The CDR3 covers 13 residues. CDR1 is SEHNR and CDR2 is FQNEAQ in the germline V gene (reference sequence). Trimming pared 3 bases from V and 6 bases from J, leaving 9 bases between. The CDR3 here is CASSFRTSNEQFF. The CDR3 coding sequence is TGTGCCAGCAGCTTTCGGACCAGCAATGAGCAGTTCTTC. Looking up the rest from reference TRBV7-9 and TRBJ2-1 gives the full variable domain: DTGVSQNPRHKITKRGQNVTFRCDPISEHNRLYWYRQTLGQGPEFLTYFQNEAQLEKSRLLSDRFSAERPKGSFSTLEIQRTEQGDSAMYLCASSFRTSNEQFFGPGTRLTVL.

The CDR3 spells CASSKRLIRDRGPGANYGYTF. Written as DNA, the CDR3 is TGTGCCAGCAGCAAGCGATTGATCCGGGACAGGGGGCCCGGGGCTAACTATGGCTACACCTTC. The chain has TRBV7-9 and TRBJ1-2; 12 bases line up with TRBD1. Losses at the gene ends were 5 bases for V and 0 bases for J; bases not matched to a gene: 19. CDR3 length: 21 residues. CDR1 SEHNR and CDR2 FQNEAQ come from the germline V gene (reference sequence).

The chain links TRBV29-1 to TRBJ1-2; D possibly corresponds to TRBD1 (6 bases). Germline V lookup: CDR1 SQVTM, CDR2 ANQGSEA. This CDR3 is built from 13 residues. The germline V and J ends were trimmed by 7 bases and 3 bases, with 15 bases remaining between them. The CDR3 nucleotides are TGCAGCGGCGGCGGGGGGGGCGACTATGGCTACACCTTC. Translating it yields CSGGGGGDYGYTF.

Only one count was recorded for this clone. The V and J genes are TRBV6-5 and TRBJ2-7; perhaps TRBD2 as D (6 bases). V was cut by 8 bases and J by 6 bases, with 17 bases left in between. The CDR3 is 13 amino acids. From germline, CDR1 is MNHEY and CDR2 SVGAGI. CDR3 protein: CASRDAGSGEQYF. The CDR3 bases are TGTGCCAGCCGGGATGCGGGATCGGGCGAGCAGTACTTC.

This chain links TRBV2 with TRBJ1-5; 8 nucleotides agree with TRBD1. The CDR3 is 16 residues long. Trimming removed 6 bases from V and 6 bases from J; junction bases left unmatched: 13. Germline assignment: CDR1 SNHLY and CDR2 FYNNEI. The CDR3 DNA reads as TGTGCCAGCAGCGGACAGGGTGATATGGGGGGTCAGCCCCAGCATTTT. Amino acids: CASSGQGDMGGQPQHF.

V is TRBV7-3 and J is TRBJ2-3; D may be TRBD2 (6 bases). V was cut by 2 bases and J by 2 bases, with 11 bases left in between. This CDR3 is 15 amino acids long. Germline V gene lookup returns CDR1 SGHTA and CDR2 FQGTGA. The CDR3 reads CASSLGREPTDTQYF. CDR3 DNA: TGTGCCAGCAGCTTAGGTCGGGAGCCCACAGATACGCAGTATTTT.

This chain links TRBV7-6 with TRBJ2-1; a possible D gene is TRBD1 (6 bases). The CDR3 runs to 15 residues. Trimming removed 1 base at V and 2 bases at J, with 9 bases between. Germline V gene sequence: CDR1 SGHVS, CDR2 FNYEAQ. CDR3 bases: TGTGCCAGCAGCTTAGATGGGGGCCCCTACAATGAGCAGTTCTTC. It is translated as CASSLDGGPYNEQFF.

For this clone: This specimen includes other DNA sequences encoding the same CDR3. As DNA, the CDR3 is TGTGCCAGCAGTTTCGATAGCAATCAGCCCCAGCATTTT. Encoded protein: CASSFDSNQPQHF. The genes are TRBV12-3 or TRBV12-4 and TRBJ1-5; D uncertain. There are 13 residues in the CDR3. V was shortened by 3 bases and J by 0 bases, with 3 bases between the two germline ends.

The chain employs TRBV5-4 and TRBJ2-7; D call uncertain. V was clipped by 5 bases and J by 2 bases, with 20 bases between them. CDR3 length: 16 residues. CDR1 is SGHNT, CDR2 YYREEE, per germline (reference sequence). CDR3 residues: CASSHQPGDRAYEQYF. CDR3 in DNA: TGTGCCAGCAGTCATCAACCCGGCGACCGAGCCTACGAGCAGTACTTC.

This chain uses TRBV10-3 with TRBJ2-7; D possibly corresponds to TRBD2 (5 bases). Trimming shortened V by 4 bases and J by 6 bases, and 16 bases separated the two germline ends. Germline V gene sequence: CDR1 ENHRY, CDR2 SYGVKD. The CDR3 consists of 14 residues. Written as DNA, the CDR3 is TGTGCCATCAGTGGGCCCCAGGAGGATGGCGAGCAGTACTTC. It encodes CAISGPQEDGEQYF.

V is TRBV9 and J is TRBJ1-1; the match to TRBD1 covers 7 bases. V shed 4 bases, J shed 0 bases, and the junction held 15 bases outside the gene matches. Germline loops: CDR1 SGDLS, CDR2 YYNGEE. The CDR3 has 18 amino acids. CDR3 bases: TGTGCCAGCAGCCCCGGGACAGAACCTATATCGATGAACACTGAAGCTTTCTTT. Its translation: CASSPGTEPISMNTEAFF.

This clone was seen more than once but under ten times. This specimen includes other DNA sequences encoding the same CDR3. The V call is TRBV12-3 or TRBV12-4, the J call TRBJ2-1; no clear D. Trimming took 3 bases from V and 7 from J, leaving 4 bases between them. The CDR3 length is 11 residues. The CDR3 here is CASSLVNEQFF. CDR3 nucleotide sequence: TGTGCCAGCAGTTTGGTGAATGAGCAGTTCTTC.

The chain is built from TRBV6-5 and TRBJ1-5; TRBD1 matches at 10 bases. The CDR3 contains 15 residues. Per germline, CDR1 MNHEY and CDR2 SVGAGI. V lost 6 bases, J lost 6 bases, and 8 bases stayed unmatched. The chain's CDR3 is CASRPGTGVGQPQHF. For the CDR3, the DNA is TGTGCCAGCAGACCCGGGACAGGGGTCGGTCAGCCCCAGCATTTT.

This chain joins TRBV25-1 and TRBJ2-5; a weak D match, TRBD1 (6 bases). The CDR3 covers 16 residues. Germline CDR1 MGHDK, CDR2 SYGVNS. The V end was cut by 5 bases, the J end by 0 bases, with 16 bases between. The CDR3 bases are TGTGCCAGCAGTAACCGGGACACCTGGTACCAAGAGACCCAGTACTTC. Translating gives CASSNRDTWYQETQYF.

V gene TRBV18 combines with J gene TRBJ2-1; maybe TRBD2 (6 bases). The V end was cut by 4 bases, the J end by 8 bases, with 9 bases between. Looked up from germline, CDR1 is KGHSH and CDR2 is LQKENI. CDR3 length equals 12 residues. CDR3 amino acids: CASSQSSDEQFF. CDR3 nucleotides: TGTGCCAGCTCACAATCTAGCGATGAGCAGTTCTTC.

The chain has TRBV13 and TRBJ2-6; perhaps TRBD1 as D (5 bases). Germline CDR1 is PRHDT and CDR2 is FYEKMQ (reference sequence). The CDR3 is made up of 15 amino acids. V lost 5 bases, J lost 2 bases, and 10 bases lay in between. The CDR3 nucleotides are TGTGCCAGCAGCCCCCGCAGGGCTGGGGCCAACGTCCTGACTTTC. This sequence encodes CASSPRRAGANVLTF.

The genes are TRBV29-1 and TRBJ1-1, with D possibly TRBD1 on 6 matching bases. V lost 7 bases to trimming and J lost 1 base, with 16 bases between them. Germline lookup yields CDR1 SQVTM and CDR2 ANQGSEA. This CDR3 contains 14 residues. The CDR3 nucleotides are TGCAGCGCTATGACAGGTAGAGGGAACACTGAAGCTTTCTTT. Encoded protein: CSAMTGRGNTEAFF.

V and J are TRBV2 and TRBJ2-1; TRBD1 agrees at 8 bases. V lost 5 bases, J lost 6 bases, and 9 bases stayed unmatched. Germline CDR1 reads SNHLY; CDR2 reads FYNNEI. The CDR3 runs to 15 residues. CDR3 loop: CASSWSPDRANEQFF. In DNA form, the CDR3 reads TGTGCCAGCAGTTGGTCCCCGGACAGGGCCAATGAGCAGTTCTTC.

The chain carries TRBV6-5 and TRBJ1-1, with no clear D. The CDR3 is made up of 15 amino acids. Trimming left V 6 bases short and J 1 base short, with 15 bases between. Per germline, CDR1 MNHEY and CDR2 SVGAGI. The CDR3 region is CASRSWGGPNTEAFF. CDR3 coding DNA: TGTGCCAGCAGATCCTGGGGAGGGCCGAACACTGAAGCTTTCTTT.

The CDR3 DNA is TGTGCCAGCAGCCCGCGGGACAGGCCCTATGGCTACACCTTC. This encodes CASSPRDRPYGYTF. This chain connects TRBV9 to TRBJ1-2; 8 bases are a match to TRBD1. Trimming removed 4 bases from V and 4 bases from J; junction bases left unmatched: 6. Germline values: CDR1 SGDLS, CDR2 YYNGEE. This CDR3 is built from 14 residues.

The rearrangement uses TRBV18 and TRBJ1-2, with D possibly TRBD1 on 6 matching bases. Trimming took off 2 bases at V and 4 bases at J, with 11 bases between the two ends. Germline V gives CDR1 KGHSH, CDR2 LQKENI. The CDR3 spans 14 residues. This chain's CDR3 is CASSPVDRSYGYTF. As DNA, the CDR3 is TGTGCCAGCTCACCAGTAGACAGGAGCTATGGCTACACCTTC. The complete variable domain, with remaining parts taken from reference TRBV18 and TRBJ1-2, reads NAGVMQNPRHLVRRRGQEARLRCSPMKGHSHVYWYRQLPEEGLKFMVYLQKENIIDESGMPKERFSAEFPKEGPSILRIQQVVRGDSAAYFCASSPVDRSYGYTFGSGTRLTVV.

V and J are TRBV10-3 and TRBJ1-1; D is undetermined. V lost 4 bases and J 1 base, leaving 10 bases between the germline ends. This CDR3 is built from 14 residues. Germline V lookup: CDR1 ENHRY, CDR2 SYGVKD. This CDR3 is CAISASYRNTEAFF. The CDR3 DNA reads as TGTGCCATCAGTGCCAGCTATCGGAACACTGAAGCTTTCTTT.

The rearrangement links TRBV24-1 to TRBJ2-6; 7 bases align to TRBD2. CDR1 and CDR2 (germline): KGHDR, SFDVKD. The CDR3 has 16 amino acids. V shed 5 bases, J shed 7 bases, and the junction held 10 bases outside the gene matches. CDR3 nucleotide sequence: TGTGCCACCAGTGCGCGGGGGATGAGGGAAGCCAACGTCCTGACTTTC. Translated, it gives CATSARGMREANVLTF.